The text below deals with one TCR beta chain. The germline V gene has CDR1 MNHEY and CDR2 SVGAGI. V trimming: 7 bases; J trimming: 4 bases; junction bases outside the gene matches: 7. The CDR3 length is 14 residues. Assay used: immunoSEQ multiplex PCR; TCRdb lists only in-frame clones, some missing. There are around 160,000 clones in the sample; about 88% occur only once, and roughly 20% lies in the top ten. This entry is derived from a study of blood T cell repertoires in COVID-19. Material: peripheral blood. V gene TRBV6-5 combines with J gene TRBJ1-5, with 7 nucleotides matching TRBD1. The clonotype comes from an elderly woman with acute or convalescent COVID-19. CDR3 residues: CASIRDSTNQPQHF. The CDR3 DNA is TGTGCCAGCATTCGGGACAGCACTAATCAGCCCCAGCATTTT.